One sample yielded the 20 T cell receptor beta chains listed below, sequenced in a study of regulatory T cells in long-lasting Graves disease. Time point given: newly diagnosed GD, antithyroid drugs for less than 3 months. The TCR library was prepared using RNA isolated from PBMCs. Construction of the TCR beta libraries employed iRepertoire HTBI primers in conjunction with Arm-PCR of CDR3 regions. TCRdb called the multiplex PCR reads again in MiXCR, with one record for every CDR3 protein. This table holds some 450,000 distinct CDR3 sequences, 16% found once. These data are also associated with another study on T cells in Graves' hyperthyroidism and ophthalmopathy.

Sequencing used peripheral blood mononuclear cells (PBMCs), obtained at new diagnosis, from a patient treated with antithyroid drugs. These receptor sequences come from a woman in her thirties with Graves disease.

The chain combines TRBV16 with TRBJ1-6, with a tentative D call TRBD1 (5 bases). V was clipped by 2 bases and J by 4 bases, with 9 bases between them. The CDR3 covers 15 residues. Germline V gene data show CDR1 as KGHSY and CDR2 as FQNENV. The CDR3 loop is CASSQETAYNSPLHF. The CDR3 bases are TGTGCCAGCAGCCAAGAGACAGCGTATAATTCACCCCTCCACTTT.

This sequence joins TRBV19 and TRBJ1-2, with 7 bases that match TRBD1. Germline CDR1 LNHDA, CDR2 SQIVND (reference sequence). With V trimmed by 4 bases and J by 4 bases, 6 bases remained unmatched. This CDR3 has 14 amino acids. CDR3 protein: CASSTRGDSYGYTF. The CDR3 DNA follows: TGTGCCAGTAGTACCAGGGGGGACAGCTATGGCTACACCTTC. Together with reference TRBV19 and TRBJ1-2, the CDR3 gives the full variable domain: DGGITQSPKYLFRKEGQNVTLSCEQNLNHDAMYWYRQDPGQGLRLIYYSQIVNDFQKGDIAEGYSVSREKKESFPLTVTSAQKNPTAFYLCASSTRGDSYGYTFGSGTRLTVV.

At least ten counts were recorded for this clonotype. The rearrangement uses TRBV3-1 and TRBJ1-1; D uncertain. CDR1 LGHDT and CDR2 YNNKEL come from the germline V gene (reference sequence). V was pared by 7 bases and J by 7 bases, with 13 bases between. The CDR3 length is 12 residues. The CDR3 loop is CASTSHSGEAFF. In DNA, the CDR3 is TGTGCCAGCACGTCCCATTCTGGTGAAGCTTTCTTT.

A word on this clonotype: A read error may account for a junction end that differs from germline. This chain uses TRBV13 with TRBJ2-1; 7 positions match TRBD2. The CDR3 length is 14 residues. The V gene's germline CDR1 is PRHDT and CDR2 FYEKMQ (reference sequence). CDR3 residues: CASSTKRENNEQFF. CDR3 sequence (DNA): TGCGCCAGCAGCACCAAGCGGGAAAACAATGAGCAGTTCTTC.

This clonotype was observed at least ten times. This chain connects TRBV5-1 to TRBJ1-1; D is perhaps TRBD1 (6 bases). Trimming pared 5 bases from V and 3 bases from J, leaving 14 bases between. The CDR3 length is 14 residues. Per germline, CDR1 SGHRS and CDR2 YFSETQ. The DNA for the CDR3 is TGCGCCAGCAGATACCAGAGGGGGTACACTGAAGCTTTCTTT. Protein sequence: CASRYQRGYTEAFF.

This chain connects TRBV10-1 to TRBJ2-3; TRBD2 aligns across 7 bases. Germline-derived CDR1 and CDR2 are WNHNN and SYGVQD (reference sequence). The CDR3 is made up of 16 amino acids. The J segment lost 7 bases and the V segment lost 0 bases, leaving 10 bases of the junction unmatched. The CDR3 DNA is TGCGCCAGCAGTGAGTCGGTTTCGGGAGGAAGATATACGCAGTATTTT. Translated, it gives CASSESVSGGRYTQYF.

In its sample, this clonotype was seen many times. The genes are TRBV20-1 and TRBJ2-4, with 11 nucleotides matching TRBD2. Germline trimming cut 1 base from V and 1 base from J; bases unmatched to any gene: 6. CDR3 size: 17 residues. Per the germline V gene, CDR1 is DFQATT and CDR2 is SNEGSKA (reference sequence). For the CDR3, the DNA is TGCAGTGCTAGAGGACCTAGCGGGAGGTTGGCCAAAAACATTCAGTACTTC. It specifies CSARGPSGRLAKNIQYF.

This clonotype was seen many times. V gene TRBV6-1 combines with J gene TRBJ1-1, with a possible D match to TRBD1 (5 bases). Trimming took off 6 bases at V and 0 bases at J, with 11 bases between the two ends. Looked up from germline, CDR1 is MNHNS and CDR2 is SASEGT. The CDR3 spans 14 residues. The CDR3 is CASSTGTMNTEAFF. Written as DNA, the CDR3 is TGTGCCAGCAGCACCGGGACCATGAACACTGAAGCTTTCTTT.

CDR3 DNA: TGCAGCGTAGAGGGGACAGGCCTTGAAGAGACCCAGTACTTC. Protein: CSVEGTGLEETQYF. The chain has TRBV29-1 and TRBJ2-5, with 8 bases aligning to TRBD1. This CDR3 is 14 amino acids long. CDR1 is SQVTM, CDR2 ANQGSEA, per germline. J was trimmed by 3 bases and V by 6 bases; bases with no gene match: 9.

V gene TRBV5-1 combines with J gene TRBJ1-1; TRBD1 agrees at 10 bases. The CDR3 totals 16 residues. The V gene's germline CDR1 is SGHRS and CDR2 YFSETQ. J lost 2 bases, V lost 4 bases, and 8 bases had no gene match. The CDR3 reads CASSQTGGALNTEAFF. The CDR3 region has the DNA TGCGCCAGCAGCCAGACAGGGGGCGCATTAAACACTGAAGCTTTCTTT.

This chain connects TRBV19 to TRBJ2-3, with D possibly matching TRBD1 (5 bases). The CDR3 consists of 13 residues. Trimming shortened V by 7 bases and J by 6 bases, and 14 bases separated the two germline ends. Germline loops: CDR1 LNHDA, CDR2 SQIVND (reference sequence). CDR3 residues: CASKNRNGDTQYF. CDR3 coding DNA: TGTGCCAGTAAGAACAGGAATGGGGATACGCAGTATTTT. Based on the CDR3 plus reference TRBV19 and TRBJ2-3, the full variable domain is DGGITQSPKYLFRKEGQNVTLSCEQNLNHDAMYWYRQDPGQGLRLIYYSQIVNDFQKGDIAEGYSVSREKKESFPLTVTSAQKNPTAFYLCASKNRNGDTQYFGPGTRLTVL.

This clonotype was observed at least ten times. The chain carries TRBV13 and TRBJ2-1, with D perhaps TRBD1 (5 bases). The CDR3 extends over 14 amino acids. V was cut by 2 bases and J by 5 bases, with 10 bases left in between. Germline CDR1 is PRHDT and CDR2 is FYEKMQ (reference sequence). The CDR3 DNA follows: TGTGCCAGCAGCTTATTTCAGGGTAACAATGAGCAGTTCTTC. It specifies CASSLFQGNNEQFF.

The chain couples TRBV30 to TRBJ1-4; D not certain. CDR3 length equals 11 residues. Trimming pared 2 bases from V and 8 bases from J, leaving 6 bases between. Germline CDR1 and CDR2: GTSNPN and SVGIG (reference sequence). CDR3 nucleotides: TGTGCCTGGAGTAGGCGAGAAAAACTGTTTTTT. Amino acid sequence: CAWSRREKLFF.

This clonotype was detected only a few times. This sequence joins TRBV6-9 and TRBJ2-6, with D possibly matching TRBD1 (5 bases). Germline lookup yields CDR1 MNHGY and CDR2 SVAAGI. There are 16 residues in the CDR3. V lost 4 bases, J lost 0 bases, and 10 bases lay in between. DNA of the CDR3: TGTGCCAGCAGTTCGGCAGGGAACTCTGGGGCCAACGTCCTGACTTTC. Protein sequence: CASSSAGNSGANVLTF.

The V call is TRBV5-8, the J call TRBJ1-1; tentative D call: TRBD1 (6 bases). Trimming took 4 bases from V and 6 from J, leaving 13 bases between them. The CDR3 is made up of 13 amino acids. Germline CDR1 reads SGHTS; CDR2 reads YDEGEE. The DNA for the CDR3 is TGTGCCAGCAGCGCGCCACAGGGCCCTGAAGCTTTCTTT. Amino acids: CASSAPQGPEAFF.

Notes on this clonotype: This likely reflects a read error, since a far larger clone is one base away. The rearrangement uses TRBV11-2 and TRBJ2-3, with D unresolved. The J call may be faulty, since TRBJ2-7 better matches the DNA end. This CDR3 has 13 amino acids. Germline CDR1 reads SGHAT; CDR2 reads FQNNGV. The CDR3, as DNA: TGTGCCAGCAGCTCCCCCCCCTCCTACGGGCAGTACTTC. Translation: CASSSPPSYGQYF.

At least ten counts were recorded for this clonotype. The chain uses TRBV2 and TRBJ2-3; D is unresolved. CDR1 is SNHLY and CDR2 is FYNNEI in the germline V gene. CDR3 length equals 15 residues. V gave up 4 bases and J gave up 0 bases, with 11 bases separating them. This CDR3 is CASSGGATSTDTQYF. The CDR3, as DNA: TGTGCCAGCAGTGGCGGCGCGACCAGCACAGATACGCAGTATTTT.

This clonotype was detected many times. In DNA, the CDR3 is TGTGCCAGCAGCCCTACCGCGACAGGGGGCGGGCAGGTGGCTGAAGCTTTCTTT. Translated, it gives CASSPTATGGGQVAEAFF. The J gene is TRBJ1-1, the V gene TRBV11-2, with 10 nucleotides matching TRBD1. The CDR3 length is 18 residues. From germline, CDR1 is SGHAT and CDR2 FQNNGV. After removal of 5 bases from V and 6 bases from J, the junction contained 18 bases not matched to a gene.

This clonotype has a handful of counts. In DNA form, the CDR3 reads TGTGCCAGCACTAAATTCCCGGGGCTAGCGGGGACGCAGGGGGAGCAGTTCTTC. Residues: CASTKFPGLAGTQGEQFF. The chain recombines TRBV3-1 with TRBJ2-1, with 9 positions matching TRBD2. This CDR3 has 18 residues. In germline, CDR1 is LGHDT, CDR2 YNNKEL (reference sequence). The J segment lost 10 bases and the V segment lost 7 bases, leaving 23 bases of the junction unmatched.

The rearrangement uses TRBV13 and TRBJ2-7; D uncertain. Germline values: CDR1 PRHDT, CDR2 FYEKMQ (reference sequence). CDR3 length: 16 residues. The V gene lost 5 bases and the J gene lost 5 bases, with 22 bases spanning the gap. CDR3 residues: CASSTINSDRIDEQYF. The CDR3 DNA sequence: TGTGCCAGCAGCACTATTAACAGCGATCGGATCGACGAGCAGTACTTC.